One sample yielded the 24 T cell receptor beta chains listed below, sequenced in a study of OX40 agonist ivuxolimab in advanced cancers. The table came from immunoSEQ multiplex PCR; TCRdb's copy has only in-frame clones and leaves some out. The sample has about 79,000 clones; approximately 80% are singletons. The material was CD4+ or CD8+ T cells sorted from blood, obtained in a trial of the OX40 agonist ivuxolimab. The receptors were gathered from an adult with an advanced solid tumor such as melanoma, head and neck, liver or kidney cancer.

The V and J genes are TRBV18 and TRBJ2-2; the D gene is possibly TRBD2 (6 bases). Germline CDR1 reads KGHSH; CDR2 reads LQKENI. Trimming stripped 4 bases from V and 5 bases from J, with 14 bases between. CDR3 length: 15 amino acids. CDR3 residues: CASSLRDGLTGELFF. Written as DNA, the CDR3 is TGTGCCAGCTCACTCCGGGACGGACTAACCGGGGAGCTGTTTTTT.

The genes are TRBV7-9 and TRBJ1-5, with 7 bases lining up with TRBD1. V shed 1 base, J shed 6 bases, and the junction held 12 bases outside the gene matches. There are 17 residues in the CDR3. Germline CDR1 and CDR2: SEHNR and FQNEAQ (reference sequence). The CDR3 region is CASSLDSFGPGGQPQHF. As DNA, the CDR3 is TGTGCCAGCAGCTTAGATTCCTTCGGCCCAGGGGGTCAGCCCCAGCATTTT.

The chain recombines TRBV6-1 with TRBJ2-6; the match to TRBD1 covers 9 bases. The trim removed 0 bases at V and 2 bases at J, leaving 2 bases unmatched. Germline assignment: CDR1 MNHNS and CDR2 SASEGT. CDR3 size: 17 residues. Written as DNA, the CDR3 is TGTGCCAGCAGTGAAGCCACAGGGGGCACTGGGGCCAACGTCCTGACTTTC. The encoded protein is CASSEATGGTGANVLTF.

The chain links TRBV7-8 to TRBJ2-7, with D perhaps matching TRBD2 (5 bases). This CDR3 spans 16 amino acids. Trimming cost V 4 bases and J 7 bases, with 23 bases left between them. Germline CDR1 and CDR2: SGHVS and FQNEAQ. The CDR3 loop is CASSSPTGKAYGEQYF. CDR3 bases: TGTGCCAGCAGCTCGCCCACCGGGAAAGCATATGGGGAGCAGTACTTC.

The chain uses TRBV30 and TRBJ2-5; D call uncertain. The germline V gene encodes CDR1 GTSNPN and CDR2 SVGIG (reference sequence). The CDR3 consists of 12 residues. Deletions cut 3 bases from V and 10 bases from J, with 15 bases between. CDR3 region: CAWSPTGRLQYF. For the CDR3, the DNA is TGTGCCTGGAGCCCGACCGGGCGTCTCCAGTACTTC.

The chain is built from TRBV6-5 and TRBJ1-5; D gene unclear. Germline V gives CDR1 MNHEY, CDR2 SVGAGI. The germline V and J ends were trimmed by 6 bases and 1 base, with 10 bases remaining between them. The CDR3 loop spans 14 amino acids. The CDR3 coding sequence is TGTGCCAGCAGGACCCGGTGGAGCAATCAGCCCCAGCATTTT. Encoded protein: CASRTRWSNQPQHF.

The rearrangement joins TRBV5-1 to TRBJ1-6; tentatively, D is TRBD1 (6 bases). V was pared by 0 bases and J by 6 bases, with 10 bases between. CDR1 SGHRS and CDR2 YFSETQ come from the germline V gene. This CDR3 comprises 15 residues. CDR3 loop: CASSLATGSNSPLHF. Here the CDR3 DNA reads TGCGCCAGCAGCTTGGCTACAGGGAGTAATTCACCCCTCCACTTT.

The V call is TRBV6-5, the J call TRBJ2-1; 8 nucleotides match TRBD2. Germline V gene data show CDR1 as MNHEY and CDR2 as SVGAGI. This CDR3 region has 14 residues. The junction had 11 bases not matched to a gene; V was cut back by 9 bases and J by 7 bases. CDR3 nucleotide sequence: TGTGCCAGTGCAAACGGGAGGGCTTCTAATGAGCAGTTCTTC. This sequence encodes CASANGRASNEQFF.

The chain links TRBV4-1 to TRBJ2-3; the match to TRBD2 covers 10 bases. The CDR3 runs to 17 residues. CDR1 MGHRA and CDR2 YSYEKL come from the germline V gene. With 4 bases clipped from V and 6 bases from J, the junction kept 13 bases outside the gene matches. The DNA of the CDR3 is TGCGCCAGCAGCCCCGCCCTGACTAGCGGGCTGTCGGATACGCAGTATTTT. Its protein product is CASSPALTSGLSDTQYF.

The DNA for the CDR3 is TGTGCCATCGGAGGACAGGGCCAAAACTATGGCTACACCTTC. Amino acids: CAIGGQGQNYGYTF. The chain recombines TRBV10-3 with TRBJ1-2; TRBD1 agrees at 8 bases. Germline V gene data show CDR1 as ENHRY and CDR2 as SYGVKD. The CDR3 is 14 residues long. With 8 bases clipped from V and 2 bases from J, the junction kept 7 bases outside the gene matches.

The V and J genes are TRBV11-1 and TRBJ2-1; D remains ambiguous. In germline, CDR1 is SGHAT, CDR2 FQDESV (reference sequence). The length of the CDR3 is 17 residues. Trimming removed 1 base from V and 6 bases from J, with 19 bases in between. In nucleotides, the CDR3 is TGTGCCAGCAGCTTAGGCGTGCGGACGATCGATAGCAATGAGCAGTTCTTC. Its translation is CASSLGVRTIDSNEQFF.

V gene TRBV5-1 combines with J gene TRBJ2-2, with a possible D match to TRBD2 (6 bases). CDR1 is SGHRS and CDR2 is YFSETQ in the germline V gene. The V and J ends lost 4 bases and 5 bases respectively, with 15 bases between them. The CDR3 extends over 15 amino acids. CDR3 protein: CASSQSQSGTGELFF. The CDR3 region has the DNA TGCGCCAGCAGCCAGTCTCAAAGCGGGACCGGGGAGCTGTTTTTT. The full variable domain, its missing parts supplied by reference TRBV5-1 and TRBJ2-2, is KAGVTQTPRYLIKTRGQQVTLSCSPISGHRSVSWYQQTPGQGLQFLFEYFSETQRNKGNFPGRFSGRQFSNSRSEMNVSTLELGDSALYLCASSQSQSGTGELFFGEGSRLTVL.

This clone appeared once. This sequence joins TRBV6-6 and TRBJ2-7; 8 bases are a match to TRBD1. The CDR3 spans 14 residues. The V gene end was trimmed by 6 bases and the J gene end by 7 bases; junction bases not matched to a gene: 11. Germline assignment: CDR1 MNHNY and CDR2 SVGAGI (reference sequence). The CDR3 here is CASRAGQDLWEQYF. The CDR3, as DNA: TGTGCCAGCAGGGCGGGACAGGACCTTTGGGAGCAGTACTTC.

The chain recombines TRBV11-2 with TRBJ2-4; perhaps TRBD1 as D (6 bases). The V gene's germline CDR1 is SGHAT and CDR2 FQNNGV. The CDR3 length is 14 residues. The V end lost 3 bases, the J end lost 9 bases, and 15 bases lay between the germline ends. The CDR3 DNA reads as TGTGCCAGCAGCTTTGAACAGGGCGGTCTCATTCAGTACTTC. Translated, it gives CASSFEQGGLIQYF. Looking up the rest from reference TRBV11-2 and TRBJ2-4 gives the full variable domain: EAGVAQSPRYKIIEKRQSVAFWCNPISGHATLYWYQQILGQGPKLLIQFQNNGVVDDSQLPKDRFSAERLKGVDSTLKIQPAKLEDSAVYLCASSFEQGGLIQYFGAGTRLSVL.

The chain links TRBV6-5 to TRBJ1-1; tentatively, D is TRBD1 (5 bases). Germline assignment: CDR1 MNHEY and CDR2 SVGAGI. V lost 2 bases, J lost 4 bases, and 14 bases lay in between. This CDR3 contains 15 residues. The DNA of the CDR3 is TGTGCCAGCAGTTACGGGGGTAATTCTGTCACTGAAGCTTTCTTT. This sequence encodes CASSYGGNSVTEAFF.

V gene TRBV28 combines with J gene TRBJ1-6, with D perhaps TRBD1 (5 bases). From germline, CDR1 is MDHEN and CDR2 SYDVKM. The CDR3 loop spans 19 amino acids. Trimming stripped 3 bases from V and 6 bases from J, with 24 bases between. CDR3 nucleotide sequence: TGTGCCAGCAGTTTGCCGGGGGGTGGGGTATCAAGGAGTAATTCACCCCTCCACTTT. This sequence encodes CASSLPGGGVSRSNSPLHF. The variable domain in full, with the rest retrieved from reference TRBV28 and TRBJ1-6, is DVKVTQSSRYLVKRTGEKVFLECVQDMDHENMFWYRQDPGLGLRLIYFSYDVKMKEKGDIPEGYSVSREKKERFSLILESASTNQTSMYLCASSLPGGGVSRSNSPLHFGNGTRLTVT.

The chain has TRBV30 and TRBJ1-4, with D maybe TRBD1 (6 bases). The CDR3 sequence is 16 residues long. The V and J ends lost 0 bases and 0 bases respectively, with 11 bases between them. In germline, CDR1 is GTSNPN, CDR2 SVGIG (reference sequence). The CDR3 loop reads CAWSVGGGATNEKLFF. The DNA for the CDR3 is TGTGCCTGGAGTGTAGGGGGAGGTGCAACTAATGAAAAACTGTTTTTT.

The J gene is TRBJ2-7, the V gene TRBV6-5; 7 bases agree with TRBD1. V lost 5 bases and J lost 0; bases outside the gene matches: 4. The CDR3 spans 14 residues. Germline CDR1 and CDR2: MNHEY and SVGAGI. This CDR3 is CASSPGTVSYEQYF. The CDR3 bases are TGTGCCAGCAGTCCCGGGACAGTCTCCTACGAGCAGTACTTC.

This chain connects TRBV19 to TRBJ2-1, with D hard to call. V lost 4 bases and J lost 2, with 6 bases in between. Germline CDR1 LNHDA, CDR2 SQIVND (reference sequence). The CDR3 extends over 13 amino acids. The CDR3 region is CASSSLAYNEQFF. The CDR3 nucleotides are TGTGCCAGTAGTAGCCTAGCCTACAATGAGCAGTTCTTC.

CDR3 loop: CATSTGSGEKLFF. CDR3 nucleotide sequence: TGTGCCACCAGCACAGGGTCTGGGGAAAAACTGTTTTTT. The chain combines TRBV15 with TRBJ1-4, with D possibly matching TRBD1 (5 bases). CDR3 length: 13 residues. Germline assignment: CDR1 LNHNV and CDR2 YYDKDF (reference sequence). V lost 4 bases, J lost 8 bases, and 11 bases lay in between. The variable domain in full, with the rest retrieved from reference TRBV15 and TRBJ1-4, is DAMVIQNPRYQVTQFGKPVTLSCSQTLNHNVMYWYQQKSSQAPKLLFHYYDKDFNNEADTPDNFQSRRPNTSFCFLDIRSPGLGDTAMYLCATSTGSGEKLFFGSGTQLSVL.

The CDR3 is CAISESLRGATEAFF. CDR3 nucleotide sequence: TGTGCCATCAGTGAGTCCCTCCGGGGGGCGACTGAAGCTTTCTTT. The chain uses TRBV10-3 and TRBJ1-1, with D perhaps matching TRBD1 (6 bases). Trimming took off 0 bases at V and 5 bases at J, with 13 bases between the two ends. There are 15 residues in the CDR3. Germline CDR1 and CDR2: ENHRY and SYGVKD.

V gene TRBV4-3 combines with J gene TRBJ1-1, with 9 bases fitting TRBD1. From germline, CDR1 is LGHNA and CDR2 YSLEER. V dropped 2 bases and J dropped 2; count of bases not matched to a gene: 9. This CDR3 region has 17 residues. The CDR3, as DNA: TGCGCCAGCAGCCAAAGGACAGGGGCTGATTATAACACTGAAGCTTTCTTT. As protein: CASSQRTGADYNTEAFF.

The CDR3 protein is CASSWTGAGHTEAFF. For the CDR3, the DNA is TGTGCCAGCAGCTGGACAGGGGCGGGCCACACTGAAGCTTTCTTT. The chain uses TRBV13 and TRBJ1-1; 9 bases map to TRBD1. This CDR3 region has 15 residues. Germline trimming cut 4 bases from V and 3 bases from J; bases unmatched to any gene: 6. Germline V CDR1 and CDR2: PRHDT, FYEKMQ (reference sequence).

This sequence joins TRBV9 and TRBJ2-3; no reliable D call. Germline assignment: CDR1 SGDLS and CDR2 YYNGEE. V was shortened by 2 bases and J by 6 bases, with 13 bases between the two germline ends. CDR3 size: 14 residues. The CDR3: CASSVRPSKDTQYF. CDR3 in DNA: TGTGCCAGCAGCGTGAGACCGAGCAAGGATACGCAGTATTTT.